The clone carrying this T cell receptor (beta chain) was found a few times. The antigen remains unidentified. The data are from a study of blood T cells in healthy people across ages. The authors ran a second PCR of about 6 to 11 cycles using a sample-barcoded 5' primer and a J-beta primer mix. TCRdb called the 5' RACE reads again in MiXCR, with one record for every CDR3 protein. The sample includes about 1,600,000 distinct CDR3 sequences, around two fifths of them seen just once. The CDR3 loop spans 18 amino acids. Germline V gene sequence: CDR1 SGHNT, CDR2 YYREEE (reference sequence). V lost 4 bases, J lost 0 bases, and 7 bases stayed unmatched. Overall study results and limits: Diversity of TCR beta correlated strongly with naive T cell percentage.

The receptor was isolated from a woman aged 18-29 years in good health. What was sequenced was blood. The chain has TRBV5-4 and TRBJ2-2; 12 positions agree with TRBD2. CDR3 sequence reads: CASSPGTSGLANTGELFF. In DNA, the CDR3 is TGTGCCAGCAGCCCAGGGACTAGCGGGCTTGCGAACACCGGGGAGCTGTTTTTT.